This T cell receptor (beta chain) was recorded in a study of OX40 agonist ivuxolimab in advanced cancers. Clones were read by immunoSEQ multiplex PCR, and TCRdb kept only the in-frame ones, dropping some. The sample lists some 86,000 clones; around 85% were seen once. The CDR3 runs 14 residues. Germline loops: CDR1 SGDLS, CDR2 YYNGEE. Trimming took 4 bases from V and 6 from J, leaving 17 bases between them. The chain combines TRBV9 with TRBJ2-7; D remains ambiguous. The sequence was obtained from an adult with an advanced solid tumor such as melanoma, head and neck, liver or kidney cancer. The sample consisted of CD4+ or CD8+ T cells sorted from blood, taken in a trial of the OX40 agonist ivuxolimab. The CDR3 DNA follows: TGTGCCAGCAGCCCCCAGACCCAAGTCGGCGAGCAGTACTTC. Residues: CASSPQTQVGEQYF.